Detailed here is one TCR beta chain. The specificity of this receptor is unknown. One base away there is no much larger clone; base qualities are not given. The data are from a study of T cells in tumors after PD-1 blockade (dated by TCRdb to the late 2010s). The study in broad terms: Patients were excluded if they had prior checkpoint blockade, use of systemic immunosuppressants, or recent radiotherapy or other anti-cancer therapy within 4 weeks. Treatment consisted of either cemiplimab 350 mg every 2 weeks or pembrolizumab 200 mg every 3 weeks. Some patients also continued taking vismodegib 150 mg daily during anti-PD-1 treatment. An average of 113,528 TCR templates (range roughly 22,000-290,000) and about 38,000 unique clonotypes was obtained for peripheral blood samples. Paired single-cell RNA and TCR sequencing was done in the study on site-matched tumors from patients with BCC or SCC, both before and after anti-PD-1 therapy. To compare blood and tumor clonotypes, bulk TCR sequencing was performed on 10 peripheral blood samples from roughly 5 patients. Clinical response was assessed using RECIST version 1.1.

The cysteine opens and the phenylalanine closes a CDR3 of 15 amino acids. Left in the record is the CDR3 DNA by itself, 45 bases read in frame from the first base. CDR1 and CDR2 were assigned from the germline V gene as SGHDT and YYEEEE. V drops 1 base and J drops 7 bases, leaving 12 bases in between. Deep TCRbeta sequencing was performed with the immunoSEQ platform. Processing in the source paper ran as follows. Only productive rearrangements were exported from the immunoSEQ Analyzer for downstream analysis. T cell phenotypes were assigned to bulk TCRbeta clonotypes by matching to single-cell RNA+TCR-seq clones sharing the same TCRbeta sequence. Clone enrichment in tumor was computed as tumor frequency divided by PBMC frequency from bulk TCR sequencing. TCRs were sorted with GLIPH into specificity groups, meaning clusters of distinct TCRs that share CDR3 motifs and likely recognize common antigens. The source is immuneACCESS, and TCRdb retained only in-frame sequences with V and J called. Part of the clones is not carried over; for the studies checked, unresolved V genes explain less than half of this, and the remainder is unexplained. V, J and clone size were drawn from that table, and D and trimming were deduced from the DNA. The sample includes 60,000 to 65,000 clones, with 74% observed a single time. The ten largest clones capture about 4.4% of the sample.

Beyond this particular receptor, the publication reports: The source of novel T cell clones was not identified, and lymphoid organs or rare unexpanded clones within the tumor or the tumor periphery could be included among the possible sources. Approximately 41% of TCR clonotypes from the tumor were detected in blood, and certain novel exhausted tumor clones were present in blood collected before treatment, which suggests recruitment from the periphery.

Explained via the paper, the time point label denotes: after anti-PD-1 therapy. Genomic DNA extracted from tumor biopsies or peripheral blood was used for bulk TCRbeta sequencing, with input ranging from roughly 616 ng to 6,500 ng. Every patient had histologically proven advanced or metastatic basal or squamous cell carcinoma and was a poor candidate for surgical resection. Of the approximately ten patients in the basal cell carcinoma cohort, several underwent bulk tumor TCR sequencing. Specimen: PBMCs, collected after anti-PD-1 treatment. The clonotype originates from a human donor with basal cell carcinoma. The V and J segments used are TRBV5-6 and TRBJ1-6; perhaps TRBD1 is the D gene, with 6 bases matching. CDR3 reads: CASSLTGGWNSPLHF. Read as DNA, the sequence is TGTGCCAGCAGCTTGACGGGGGGCTGGAATTCACCCCTCCACTTT.